One sample yielded the 27 T cell receptor beta chains listed below, sequenced in a study of tumor-infiltrating lymphocytes in primary liver carcinoma. Unsorted bulk tissue of roughly 17-33 mg yielded co-extracted RNA and DNA. The investigators made TCR beta cDNA from 400 to 500 ng total RNA, using a constant-region primer. ARM-PCR, slightly modified, supplied the TCR beta libraries through three nested multiplex PCR rounds. For 10 cycles apiece, the opening two PCR rounds ran with TRBV1-TRBV30 forward primers and a C-beta reverse primer. One entry per CDR3 protein results from TCRdb running MiXCR on the multiplex PCR reads. The sample contains 25,000 to 35,000 distinct CDR3 sequences, around 80% of which appear only once. Specimen: liver tumor tissue from sampling region 5. Described subset: tumor region T5, tumor centre. The receptors were gathered from a man between 35 and 55 years old with primary liver carcinoma and hepatitis B virus infection.

This chain connects TRBV6-6 to TRBJ2-3; the match to TRBD2 covers 15 bases. Germline V gene data show CDR1 as MNHNY and CDR2 as SVGAGI (reference sequence). V shed 7 bases and J 3 bases; nucleotides not matched to a gene: 5. The CDR3 is 16 residues long. The CDR3 DNA is TGTGCCAGCATGAAGGGGACTAGCGGGAGGACAGATACGCAGTATTTT. This gives the protein CASMKGTSGRTDTQYF.

The rearrangement uses TRBV11-2 and TRBJ2-2; tentatively, D is TRBD2 (5 bases). V gave up 8 bases and J gave up 6 bases, with 19 bases separating them. The CDR3 extends over 15 amino acids. Germline CDR1 SGHAT, CDR2 FQNNGV. CDR3 region: CASGSSWSAPGELFF. Written as DNA, the CDR3 is TGTGCCAGCGGCTCTAGCTGGAGTGCTCCCGGGGAGCTGTTTTTT.

Many counts were recorded for this clonotype. V usage is TRBV7-8 and J usage is TRBJ2-7; D tentatively fits TRBD1 or TRBD2 (5 bases each). Between the trimmed V and J ends, which lost 5 bases and 3 bases, there was a span of 20 bases. Germline V gives CDR1 SGHVS, CDR2 FQNEAQ. The CDR3 loop spans 16 amino acids. The CDR3 DNA sequence: TGTGCCAGCAGCGCCCCCCGGGACCTCGCCCTCTACGAGCAGTACTTC. Translated: CASSAPRDLALYEQYF.

About this clonotype itself: In this CDR3 the conserved last residue, phenylalanine or tryptophan, is missing, so a read error is likely. It is unclear where the CDR3 begins or ends on the DNA, so no DNA is shown, and the CDR3 is as TCRdb lists it. The chain uses TRBV6-2 or TRBV6-3 and TRBJ1-5; TRBD1, the table's D call, lacks a check against the DNA. CDR1 MNHEY and CDR2 SVGEGT come from the germline V gene. With termini counted, the CDR3 has 15 amino acids. This CDR3 reads CAGSLDSYSNQPQRL.

This clonotype was detected only a few times. This chain links TRBV6-2 or TRBV6-3 with TRBJ2-2; 7 bases fit TRBD1. The CDR3 extends over 16 amino acids. The ends lost 5 bases at V and 13 bases at J; junction bases unmatched: 19. Germline V gene data show CDR1 as MNHEY and CDR2 as SVGEGT. The CDR3 reads CASSQSTGYGTRGLFF. The CDR3, as DNA: TGTGCCAGCAGTCAATCGACAGGGTATGGCACCCGGGGGCTGTTTTTT.

Details on this clonotype: The conserved final phenylalanine or tryptophan is absent from the CDR3, which likely points to a read error. The DNA is left out, because the CDR3 cannot be placed on it with certainty; the CDR3 is given as TCRdb lists it. The V and J genes are TRBV5-1 and TRBJ2-5; the D call in the table, TRBD1, was not verified against the DNA. The CDR3 adds up to 16 amino acids, both ends counted. Germline V gene lookup returns CDR1 SGHRS and CDR2 YFSETQ. The CDR3 is CASSLAGRGIQETQYL.

This clonotype was counted many times. The chain links TRBV7-9 to TRBJ2-3; 8 nucleotides match TRBD1. Losses at the gene ends were 1 base for V and 2 bases for J; bases not matched to a gene: 5. The CDR3 sequence is 16 residues long. CDR1 and CDR2 from the germline V gene are SEHNR and FQNEAQ (reference sequence). As DNA, the CDR3 is TGTGCCAGCAGCTTAGATGACAGGGGAGACACAGATACGCAGTATTTT. Its protein is CASSLDDRGDTDTQYF.

The chain uses TRBV4-2 and TRBJ1-1; maybe TRBD1 (6 bases). Trimming removed 0 bases from V and 11 bases from J, with 25 bases in between. Germline CDR1 is LGHNA and CDR2 is YNFKEQ. The CDR3 length is 17 residues. The CDR3 nucleotides read TGTGCCAGCAGCCAAGAGTACGAACAGGGTTTTTGGACTGGGGCTTTCTTT. It translates to CASSQEYEQGFWTGAFF.

With respect to this clonotype: One junction end does not reproduce the germline sequence, and a read error may be involved. This chain joins TRBV5-4 and TRBJ2-1; TRBD2 agrees at 7 bases. The CDR3 spans 15 residues. The germline gives CDR1 SGHNT, CDR2 YYREEE (reference sequence). The CDR3 spells CASSLSGRSANEQFF. CDR3 DNA sequence: TGCGCCAGCAGCTTGTCCGGGAGGTCGGCCAATGAGCAGTTCTTC. Variable domain in full (rest from reference TRBV5-4 and TRBJ2-1): ETGVTQSPTHLIKTRGQQVTLRCSSQSGHNTVSWYQQALGQGPQFIFQYYREEENGRGNFPPRFSGLQFPNYSSELNVNALELDDSALYLCASSLSGRSANEQFFGPGTRLTVL.

By its share, this clonotype is medium-sized (0.01 to 0.1%). This chain uses TRBV11-2 with TRBJ2-5; possibly TRBD2 for D (5 bases). Germline CDR1 SGHAT, CDR2 FQNNGV. Trimming took off 4 bases at V and 5 bases at J, with 17 bases between the two ends. This CDR3 region has 15 residues. The DNA of the CDR3 is TGTGCCAGCAGCTCTAGCCCGGTAATTGGGGAGACCCAGTACTTC. It yields the protein CASSSSPVIGETQYF. The full variable domain, rest sourced from reference TRBV11-2 and TRBJ2-5, is EAGVAQSPRYKIIEKRQSVAFWCNPISGHATLYWYQQILGQGPKLLIQFQNNGVVDDSQLPKDRFSAERLKGVDSTLKIQPAKLEDSAVYLCASSSSPVIGETQYFGPGTRLLVL.

With respect to this clonotype: Relative to the germline gene, one junction end is altered; a read error may explain this. CDR3 bases: TGTGTCAGCAGCTCAGGCAGCCGGAGCTCCCACAATGAGCAGTTCTTC. Encoded protein: CVSSSGSRSSHNEQFF. The chain combines TRBV11-3 with TRBJ2-1; unclear D gene. This CDR3 spans 16 amino acids. Looked up from germline, CDR1 is SGHNT and CDR2 is YENEEA.

The V and J genes are TRBV29-1 and TRBJ2-1; possible D gene TRBD2, 5 bases. Germline CDR1 reads SQVTM; CDR2 reads ANQGSEA. This CDR3 region has 12 residues. CDR3 sequence (DNA): TGCAGTACCCGCGCGGGCGGAAATGAGCAGTTCTTC. It translates to CSTRAGGNEQFF.

This clonotype occurred many times. It is likely a read error, because the conserved phenylalanine at the end of the CDR3 is missing. This sequence joins TRBV29-1 and TRBJ1-1, with 7 bases aligning to TRBD1. The CDR3 consists of 12 residues. CDR1 and CDR2 (germline): SQVTM, ANQGSEA. The CDR3 DNA reads TGCAACGTCGAGACAGGGAGCACTGAAGCTTTCTCT. This codes for CNVETGSTEAFS.

This chain uses TRBV6-6 with TRBJ2-2, with D tentatively TRBD1 (5 bases). Germline CDR1 MNHNY, CDR2 SVGAGI (reference sequence). The germline V and J ends were trimmed by 7 bases and 9 bases, with 27 bases remaining between them. The CDR3 contains 17 residues. Here the CDR3 DNA reads TGTGCCAGCATTCCAAGAGGTTGGGTCACGGACAAGAGGGAGCTGTTTTTT. Translated, it gives CASIPRGWVTDKRELFF.

A word on this clonotype: Germline is not matched at one junction end, which may reflect a read error. The V call is TRBV5-1, the J call TRBJ2-3; D is undetermined. Germline assignment: CDR1 SGHRS and CDR2 YFSETQ. This CDR3 has 14 amino acids. The CDR3 spells CASSFGVHTDTQYF. DNA for the CDR3: TGCGCCAGTAGCTTTGGGGTGCACACAGATACGCAGTATTTT.

This clonotype occurred once. This clone may be a read error of a much larger clone one base away. In DNA, the CDR3 is TGTGCCAGCATATATGTGACTAGCGGGACTTACAATGAGCAGTTCTTC. It translates to CASIYVTSGTYNEQFF. The chain links TRBV28 to TRBJ2-1; 11 bases align to TRBD2. V was clipped by 7 bases and J by 4 bases; unmatched bases: 9. The germline CDR1 and CDR2 sequences are MDHEN and SYDVKM. This CDR3 has 16 amino acids.

The chain uses TRBV6-2 or TRBV6-3 and TRBJ2-1; D gene uncertain. CDR1 and CDR2 (germline): MNHEY, SVGEGT. This CDR3 contains 14 residues. Deletions cut 3 bases from V and 16 bases from J, with 22 bases between. DNA for the CDR3: TGTGCCAGCAGTTATCAGCTGGAGCGCCCCTGGCAATTCTTC. The encoded protein is CASSYQLERPWQFF.

With regard to this clonotype: The junction shows a germline mismatch at one end, possibly a read error. The chain joins TRBV30 to TRBJ1-2; unclear D gene. The CDR3 loop spans 13 amino acids. The germline CDR1 and CDR2 sequences are GTSNPN and SVGIG (reference sequence). The CDR3 sequence is CVWFRYTEYGYTF. In DNA, the CDR3 is TGTGTCTGGTTTAGGTATACAGAGTATGGCTACACCTTC.

This clonotype was picked up many times. The chain combines TRBV11-2 with TRBJ2-7; D is unresolved. Germline V gene data show CDR1 as SGHAT and CDR2 as FQNNGV. V lost 5 bases and J lost 3, with 5 bases in between. CDR3 length equals 11 residues. The CDR3 sequence is CASSPDYEQYF. CDR3 coding DNA: TGTGCCAGCAGCCCGGACTACGAGCAGTACTTC.

To note about this clonotype: At one of its ends the junction is not consistent with the germline gene, which may arise from a read error. The rearrangement links TRBV11-2 to TRBJ2-2, with a possible D match to TRBD1 (5 bases). Germline CDR1 reads SGHAT; CDR2 reads FQNNGV. The CDR3 runs to 17 residues. CDR3 sequence: CASSLALDGANTGELFF. Written as DNA, the CDR3 is TGTGCCAGCAGCTTAGCATTAGATGGGGCGAACACCGGTGAGCTGTTTTTT.

This clonotype appeared a single time. An end of the junction differs from the germline gene, which may be a read error. The rearrangement uses TRBV11-1 and TRBJ2-3, with D unclear. The germline CDR1 and CDR2 sequences are SGHAT and FQDESV (reference sequence). The CDR3 totals 14 residues. The CDR3 region has the DNA TGTGCCAGCAGTATGACGGACGGCACATATACGCAGTATTTT. Encoded protein: CASSMTDGTYTQYF.

This clonotype was counted at least ten times. V gene TRBV5-6 combines with J gene TRBJ2-5, with D perhaps matching TRBD1 or TRBD2 (5 bases each). The CDR3 is 15 residues long. The germline V gene has CDR1 SGHDT and CDR2 YYEEEE. The V end was cut by 4 bases, the J end by 4 bases, with 17 bases between. For the CDR3, the DNA is TGTGCCAGCAGCGGGACGGACATTTTGAGAGAGACCCAGTACTTC. Protein: CASSGTDILRETQYF.

This clonotype was counted at least ten times. This chain uses TRBV6-1 with TRBJ2-4, with D possibly called TRBD1 or TRBD2 (5 bases each). This CDR3 is built from 12 residues. Trimming took off 7 bases at V and 13 bases at J, with 17 bases between the two ends. Germline CDR1 and CDR2: MNHNS and SASEGT. Here the CDR3 reads CASNWDGGPQYF. CDR3 nucleotide sequence: TGTGCCAGCAATTGGGACGGCGGTCCACAGTACTTC.

As for this clonotype: A read error may produce the germline difference seen at one junction end. The CDR3 nucleotides read TGTGCCAGCAGTTCCACTTTCCATGGGGTGAACACGGAAGCTTCCTTT. Protein: CASSSTFHGVNTEASF. The gene calls are TRBV28 and TRBJ1-1; D is undetermined. This CDR3 region has 16 residues. CDR1 MDHEN and CDR2 SYDVKM come from the germline V gene.

This clonotype appeared once. The CDR3 carries no conserved terminal phenylalanine or tryptophan, so it likely arises from a read error. The chain uses TRBV6-5 and TRBJ1-6; D remains unclear. Trimming removed 4 bases from V and 9 bases from J, with 10 bases in between. The CDR3 is 13 residues long. Germline CDR1 is MNHEY and CDR2 is SVGAGI. In DNA form, the CDR3 reads TGTGCCAGCAGTTTATGGGCGGTTTCACCCCTCCACCTT. It codes for CASSLWAVSPLHL.

Of note for this clonotype: Since no conserved phenylalanine or tryptophan closes the CDR3, a read error is the likely cause. The genes are TRBV5-4 and TRBJ2-7; 9 nucleotides match TRBD2. Germline loops: CDR1 SGHNT, CDR2 YYREEE (reference sequence). There are 15 residues in the CDR3. CDR3: CASSILAGRGYEQYS. The CDR3 DNA sequence: TGTGCTAGCAGCATCCTAGCGGGAAGGGGCTACGAGCAGTACTCC.

This clonotype is deemed medium-sized. The chain carries TRBV4-2 and TRBJ1-4; tentatively, D is TRBD1 (6 bases). The CDR3 loop spans 15 amino acids. The V end lost 4 bases, the J end lost 2 bases, and 11 bases lay between the germline ends. Germline CDR1 is LGHNA and CDR2 is YNFKEQ. CDR3 region: CASSPHQGTNEKLFF. The CDR3 DNA reads TGTGCCAGCAGCCCCCATCAGGGGACTAATGAAAAACTGTTTTTT.